A selection of T cell receptor beta chains follows, all from one sample in a study of molecular identifiers for immune sequencing clone quantification. TCRdb reprocessed the PCR reads via MiXCR and lists one record per CDR3 protein. The data contain a few hundred thousand distinct CDR3 sequences, roughly 24% of them seen just once; the ten biggest clones take up 0.7% to 0.95%. The sequenced material came from naive CD8+ T cells from blood, with Jurkat cell RNA spiked in. Every receptor here comes from a human donor in good health. Some libraries in this study had Jurkat cell RNA spiked in. Each CDR3 is given with its conserved first and last residue. The D gene is left open where the match is weak. Size tells how often a clone was seen (once, few, many) or the class of an expanded clone, and some rows leave it out.

TRBJ2-7 TRBV27 . . TGTGCCAGCAGTTTATCCCGGGACGTTTTCGAGCAGTACTTC CASSLSRDVFEQYF
TRBJ1-2 TRBV6-5 . TRBD1 TGTGCCAGCAGTTACTCTGGGACAGGGTCCGCTGGCTACACCTTC CASSYSGTGSAGYTF
TRBJ2-2 TRBV9 once . TGTGCCAGCAGCGTAGCTTTCCGGACCGGGGCGCTGTTTTTT CASSVAFRTGALFF
TRBJ2-3 TRBV27 few . TGTGCCAGCAGTTTATATAGCGGTTGGGGCACAGATACGCAGTATTTT CASSLYSGWGTDTQYF
TRBJ2-7 TRBV5-1 many . TGCGCCAGCAGCCAAGGTGTCTACGAGCAGTACTTC CASSQGVYEQYF
TRBJ2-3 TRBV27 few . TGTGCCAGCAGTCAAATCCAACCCACAGATACGCAGTATTTT CASSQIQPTDTQYF
TRBJ2-1 TRBV29-1 few . TGCAGCGTTGAACCCGGCTCGGGCTCCTACAATGAGCAGTTCTTC CSVEPGSGSYNEQFF
TRBJ2-3 TRBV20-1 many TRBD2 TGCAGTGCTAGGGACCGGTTGCGGGAGGATACGCAGTATTTT CSARDRLREDTQYF
TRBJ2-1 TRBV3-1 . . TGTGCCAGCAGCCAGGTCCTGGGGTACAATGAGCAGTTCTTC CASSQVLGYNEQFF
TRBJ2-3 TRBV7-2 few . TGTGCCAGCAGCTTGACCACTCACGACCTGGCGCAGTATTTT CASSLTTHDLAQYF
TRBJ2-7 TRBV4-2 . . TGTGCCAGCAGCTCAGGCAGGAGTTACGAGCGGTACTTC CASSSGRSYERYF
TRBJ2-5 TRBV3-1 few TRBD2 TGTGCCAGCAGCCAGTTGGAGGCGGGGGTACAAGAGACCCAGTACTTC CASSQLEAGVQETQYF
TRBJ1-1 TRBV11-2 . . TGTGCCAGCAGCTTAGAATTGGGCACTGAAGCTTTCTTT CASSLELGTEAFF
TRBJ2-5 TRBV3-1 . TRBD2 TGTGCCAGCAGCCCGGGGACTAGCGGGCCCGGGGAGACCCAGTACTTC CASSPGTSGPGETQYF
TRBJ1-6 TRBV6-2/TRBV6-3 . . TGTGCCAGCAGTTCGACACCAAGGGGTTATAATTCACCCCTCCACTTT CASSSTPRGYNSPLHF
TRBJ1-1 TRBV9 many . TGTGCCAGCAGCTCTCCTAAGGGGTTTACTGAAGCTTTCTTT CASSSPKGFTEAFF
TRBJ2-1 TRBV7-2 many . TGTGCCAGCAGCCCACTAGCTAATGAGCAGTTCTTC CASSPLANEQFF
TRBJ2-7 TRBV3-1 few . TGTGCCAGCCGGGGGCAGGGTCGCGAGCAGTACTTC CASRGQGREQYF
TRBJ2-1 TRBV27 . TRBD1 TGTGCCAGCACCTCAAACGGACAGGGCGTCACGGATGAGCAGTTCTTC CASTSNGQGVTDEQFF
TRBJ1-1 TRBV6-5 many . TGTGCCAGCAGTTACTCCCGGAACACTGAAGCTTTCTTT CASSYSRNTEAFF
TRBJ2-3 TRBV4-3 many . TGCGCCAGCAGCCAAGAGAGACAGACTAGCACAGATACGCAGTATTTT CASSQERQTSTDTQYF
TRBJ2-1 TRBV7-9 many . TGTGCCAGCACCGACAAGGGCCAGTACAATGAGCAGTTCTTC CASTDKGQYNEQFF
TRBJ2-3 TRBV27 many . TGTGCCAGCAGTTTACTAGCCACAGATACGCAGTATTTT CASSLLATDTQYF
TRBJ2-2 TRBV29-1 many . TGCAGCGTTGAGTCACGGCCCGGGGAGCTGTTTTTT CSVESRPGELFF
TRBJ2-3 TRBV7-3 few . TGTGCCAGCAGCTTACGCGCAGGGGAGTCCTTAACTAGCACAGATACGCAGTATTTT CASSLRAGESLTSTDTQYF
TRBJ2-1 TRBV7-7 . TRBD2 TGTGCTAGCAGCTTATATTCTAGCGGGGCCTACAATGAGCAGTTCTTC CASSLYSSGAYNEQFF
TRBJ2-2 TRBV13 . . TGTGCCAGCAGTTATACCGTCGAGTGGGCCGGGGAGCTGTTTTTT CASSYTVEWAGELFF
TRBJ1-5 TRBV24-1 few . TGTGCCACCTCGAGTTATAGCAATCAGCCCCAGCATTTT CATSSYSNQPQHF
TRBJ1-2 TRBV4-3 . . TGCGCCAGCAGCCAAGTCGGACGGGTCAACTATGGCTACGCCTTC CASSQVGRVNYGYAF
TRBJ2-3 TRBV27 few TRBD2 TGTGCCAGCAGTACGCGGACTAGCGGGGGCCGCACAGATACGCAGTATTTT CASSTRTSGGRTDTQYF
TRBJ1-1 TRBV4-3 few TRBD1 TGCGCCAGCAGCCTCTTCCCGGCAGGGGGCATGAACACTGAAGCTTTCTTT CASSLFPAGGMNTEAFF
TRBJ1-1 TRBV4-1 few . TGCGCCAGCAGCCAAGAGCTTCGGCAGCCTGAAGCTTTCTTT CASSQELRQPEAFF
TRBJ2-2 TRBV13 few . TGTGCCAGCAGCCCACTCCGCCGTGTGAACACCGGGGAGCTGTTTTTT CASSPLRRVNTGELFF
TRBJ2-1 TRBV28 . . TGTGCCAGCAGTTTCCACAAGTTCAACAATGAGCAGTTCTTC CASSFHKFNNEQFF
TRBJ2-7 TRBV5-1 . TRBD1 TGCGCCAGCAGCTTGGGGACAGGGGGCTCCAACGAGCAGTACTTC CASSLGTGGSNEQYF
TRBJ2-7 TRBV7-9 . TRBD1 TGTGCCAGCAGCTTATCGGACAGGTTTGGGTACGAGCAGTACTTC CASSLSDRFGYEQYF
TRBJ2-5 TRBV11-2 . TRBD2 TGTGCCAGCAGCCATGACGGGACTAGGGAGACCCAGTACTTC CASSHDGTRETQYF